A selection of T cell receptor beta chains follows, all from one sample in a study of blood T cell repertoires in COVID-19. Sequenced by immunoSEQ multiplex PCR; TCRdb stores in-frame clones only, minus some. The sample has 90,000 to 140,000 clones, approximately 78% seen once. The specimen sequenced was peripheral blood. Every receptor here comes from a woman of 80 years or more with acute or convalescent COVID-19. The CDR3 runs from the conserved cysteine through the conserved F or W. A D gene is named only where the DNA matches it firmly. Not every row has a clone size; where given, it reads once, few, many or a size class.

v_gene: TRBV5-4
abundance: once
d_gene: TRBD2
j_gene: TRBJ2-1
CDR3aa: CASSSGGLASYNEQFF
CDR3nt: TGTGCCAGCAGCAGCGGGGGACTAGCCTCCTACAATGAGCAGTTCTTC

v_gene: TRBV4-1
abundance: -
d_gene: -
j_gene: TRBJ1-2
CDR3aa: CASFGGSAGDYGYTF
CDR3nt: TGCGCCTCTTTCGGAGGATCCGCCGGGGACTATGGCTACACCTTC

v_gene: TRBV3-1/TRBV3-2
abundance: -
d_gene: -
j_gene: TRBJ1-2
CDR3aa: CASSQGQGGYGYTF
CDR3nt: TGTGCCAGCAGCCAAGGCCAGGGCGGCTATGGCTACACCTTC

v_gene: TRBV27
abundance: -
d_gene: -
j_gene: TRBJ1-5
CDR3aa: CASSPLNQPQHF
CDR3nt: TGTGCCAGCAGCCCCTTAAATCAGCCCCAGCATTTT

v_gene: TRBV27
abundance: -
d_gene: -
j_gene: TRBJ2-5
CDR3aa: CASSLRYREETQYF
CDR3nt: TGTGCCAGCAGTTTACGGTACAGGGAAGAGACCCAGTACTTC

v_gene: TRBV19
abundance: -
d_gene: -
j_gene: TRBJ2-6
CDR3aa: CASTTDRPLSGANVLTF
CDR3nt: TGTGCCAGTACTACAGACAGGCCCCTCTCTGGGGCCAACGTCCTGACTTTC

v_gene: TRBV6-5
abundance: -
d_gene: -
j_gene: TRBJ1-1
CDR3aa: CASSRLQGDTEAFF
CDR3nt: TGTGCCAGCAGTCGACTTCAGGGCGACACTGAAGCTTTCTTT

v_gene: TRBV2
abundance: -
d_gene: -
j_gene: TRBJ2-1
CDR3aa: CASSEAAGGDNEQFF
CDR3nt: TGTGCCAGCAGTGAAGCAGCAGGCGGGGACAATGAGCAGTTCTTC

v_gene: TRBV18
abundance: -
d_gene: TRBD2
j_gene: TRBJ2-5
CDR3aa: CASSLRGQETQYF
CDR3nt: TGTGCCAGCTCACTGCGGGGGCAAGAGACCCAGTACTTC

v_gene: TRBV6-1
abundance: -
d_gene: TRBD1
j_gene: TRBJ2-6
CDR3aa: CASSEAQRTGAGANVLTF
CDR3nt: TGTGCCAGCAGTGAAGCCCAACGGACAGGGGCTGGGGCCAACGTCCTGACTTTC

v_gene: TRBV24-1
abundance: -
d_gene: TRBD1
j_gene: TRBJ2-2
CDR3aa: CATRDRATGELFF
CDR3nt: TGTGCCACCCGGGACAGGGCAACCGGGGAGCTGTTTTTT

v_gene: TRBV6-5
abundance: few
d_gene: -
j_gene: TRBJ1-2
CDR3aa: CASSREGDGYTF
CDR3nt: TGTGCCAGCAGTCGGGAGGGAGACGGCTACACCTTC

v_gene: TRBV9
abundance: -
d_gene: TRBD2
j_gene: TRBJ2-5
CDR3aa: CASSVGTSGETQYF
CDR3nt: TGTGCCAGCAGCGTAGGGACTAGCGGAGAGACCCAGTACTTC

v_gene: TRBV5-5
abundance: -
d_gene: -
j_gene: TRBJ1-1
CDR3aa: CASSLAAGGEAFF
CDR3nt: TGTGCCAGCAGCTTGGCCGCGGGAGGTGAAGCTTTCTTT

v_gene: TRBV19
abundance: -
d_gene: TRBD2
j_gene: TRBJ2-3
CDR3aa: CASSIGSGRVADTQYF
CDR3nt: TGTGCCAGTAGTATAGGAAGCGGGAGAGTAGCAGATACGCAGTATTTT